This is a list of T cell receptor beta chains from one sample in a study of CD8 T cells in ankylosing spondylitis. TCRdb recomputed calls from the 5' RACE reads with MiXCR, one row per CDR3 protein. The sample holds about 220,000 distinct CDR3 sequences, about a sixth seen once. Sequencing was performed on blood, either unsorted or a sorted T cell fraction (not recorded which). These TCRs come from a male donor with ankylosing spondylitis. CDR3s leave out the opening cysteine and the closing phenylalanine or tryptophan. The D gene is left open where the match is weak.

d_call v_call cdr3_aa
TRBD2 TRBV4-1 ASSQGTSGRTYEQY
NA TRBV27 ASSMLSVPNTEAF
NA TRBV9 ASKTTLDTQY
NA TRBV4-1 ASSQDISSGNEQF
TRBD2 TRBV28 ASSLEAVPGLAGEYEQY
TRBD2 TRBV25-1 ASSDGSGAFNEQF
NA TRBV7-6 ASSLDNNSPLH
NA TRBV12-3/TRBV12-4 ASSWVGQPQH
TRBD1 TRBV6-1 ASSEWTGGPYNEQF
TRBD1 TRBV4-1 ASSQGILDREGTEAF